Each of the 23 T cell receptor beta chains below was sequenced from the same sample in a study of T cell responses to AZD1222 COVID-19 vaccine (dated by TCRdb to the early 2020s). Interpreted using the paper, the time point label stands for: baseline before first vaccination. The library was obtained by the immunoSEQ multiplex PCR assay. TCRdb stores this immuneACCESS table with in-frame sequences only. Part of the clones is absent; in the studies checked, under half of the shortfall reflects unresolved V genes, and no reason is known for the rest. Present in this sample are about 130,000 clones, 90% of which were seen just once. Less than 8.5% of the sample belongs to the ten largest clones. The input for sequencing was peripheral blood, taken on day 0 of AZD1222 vaccination. The receptors come from an adult in good health.

This clone was found once. As DNA, the CDR3 is TGCGCCAGCAGCTTGCTGGGCTCTGGGGCCAACGTCCTGACTTTC. Its translation is CASSLLGSGANVLTF. This chain uses TRBV5-1 with TRBJ2-6, with no clear D. The CDR3 has 15 amino acids. Germline lookup yields CDR1 SGHRS and CDR2 YFSETQ. V lost 1 base to trimming and J lost 0 bases, with 5 bases between them. Full variable domain (missing parts from reference TRBV5-1 and TRBJ2-6): KAGVTQTPRYLIKTRGQQVTLSCSPISGHRSVSWYQQTPGQGLQFLFEYFSETQRNKGNFPGRFSGRQFSNSRSEMNVSTLELGDSALYLCASSLLGSGANVLTFGAGSRLTVL.

The chain joins TRBV4-2 to TRBJ2-1; 14 bases line up with TRBD2. Germline V lookup: CDR1 LGHNA, CDR2 YNFKEQ. The CDR3 totals 19 residues. Losses at the gene ends were 6 bases for V and 0 bases for J; bases not matched to a gene: 10. The CDR3 coding sequence is TGTGCCAGCAGTTGGACTAGCGGGGGGTCTTCGAGCTCCTACAATGAGCAGTTCTTC. It specifies CASSWTSGGSSSSYNEQFF.

The gene calls are TRBV3-1 (or the pseudogene TRBV3-2) and TRBJ1-5; D not resolved. Looked up from germline, CDR1 is LGHDT and CDR2 is YNNKEL (reference sequence). The CDR3 loop spans 15 amino acids. Trimming removed 1 base from V and 3 bases from J, with 10 bases in between. Here the CDR3 DNA reads TGTGCCAGCAGCCAAGGGGTGACGTCCAATCAGCCCCAGCATTTT. This translates into CASSQGVTSNQPQHF.

The chain uses TRBV11-2 and TRBJ2-7; tentative D call: TRBD2 (7 bases). The CDR3 has 16 amino acids. The germline V gene encodes CDR1 SGHAT and CDR2 FQNNGV. Trimming shortened V by 5 bases and J by 3 bases, and 20 bases separated the two germline ends. The CDR3 bases are TGTGCCAGCAGCCTAACCCGGGCAGGGGAGGGCTACGAGCAGTACTTC. This codes for CASSLTRAGEGYEQYF.

V gene TRBV6-5 combines with J gene TRBJ2-7; D possibly matches TRBD1 or TRBD2 (6 bases each). The CDR3 consists of 15 residues. V was clipped by 0 bases and J by 1 base, with 10 bases between them. The germline CDR1 and CDR2 sequences are MNHEY and SVGAGI. The CDR3 protein is CASSYSGGSSYEQYF. In DNA form, the CDR3 reads TGTGCCAGCAGTTACTCGGGGGGCTCATCCTACGAGCAGTACTTC.

V usage is TRBV9 and J usage is TRBJ2-2; 7 nucleotides agree with TRBD1. Trimming took 0 bases from V and 4 from J; bases not matched to a gene: 3. Germline V CDR1 and CDR2: SGDLS, YYNGEE. The CDR3 has 15 amino acids. In DNA, the CDR3 is TGTGCCAGCAGCGTAGCCAGGGACAGCACCGGGGAGCTGTTTTTT. It specifies CASSVARDSTGELFF.

This clone was detected only once. Other DNA sequences in the sample encode the same CDR3. The chain combines TRBV5-1 with TRBJ2-2; 8 nucleotides line up with TRBD2. The V gene's germline CDR1 is SGHRS and CDR2 YFSETQ. The V gene end was trimmed by 2 bases and the J gene end by 1 base; junction bases not matched to a gene: 4. The CDR3 is 16 amino acids. CDR3 DNA sequence: TGCGCCAGCAGCTTAGGCCTAGCGGGGAACACCGGGGAGCTGTTTTTT. It is translated as CASSLGLAGNTGELFF. The whole variable domain, filled in from reference TRBV5-1 and TRBJ2-2, reads KAGVTQTPRYLIKTRGQQVTLSCSPISGHRSVSWYQQTPGQGLQFLFEYFSETQRNKGNFPGRFSGRQFSNSRSEMNVSTLELGDSALYLCASSLGLAGNTGELFFGEGSRLTVL.

This chain joins TRBV5-4 and TRBJ2-1, with 11 positions matching TRBD1. The CDR3 loop spans 13 amino acids. The V and J ends lost 2 bases and 9 bases, in that order; junction bases with no gene match: 1. Per germline, CDR1 SGHNT and CDR2 YYREEE (reference sequence). DNA of the CDR3: TGTGCCAGCAGCTTCGGGACAGGGGGTGAGCAGTTCTTC. Its translation is CASSFGTGGEQFF.

The J gene is TRBJ1-5, the V gene TRBV5-4; D is unresolved. This CDR3 spans 17 amino acids. Trimming cost V 4 bases and J 0 bases, with 17 bases left between them. Per germline, CDR1 SGHNT and CDR2 YYREEE (reference sequence). The CDR3 nucleotides read TGTGCCAGCAGCCCAGCCCCCGGACTCGCTAGCAATCAGCCCCAGCATTTT. This codes for CASSPAPGLASNQPQHF.

This sequence joins TRBV7-2 and TRBJ2-2, with TRBD2 identical over 12 bases. This CDR3 contains 18 residues. V lost 5 bases and J lost 1; bases outside the gene matches: 8. Germline V gene lookup returns CDR1 SGHTA and CDR2 FQGNSA. The CDR3 DNA reads TGTGCCAGCAGCCCGACAGGACTAGCGGGGCTGAACACCGGGGAGCTGTTTTTT. The encoded protein is CASSPTGLAGLNTGELFF. Looking up the rest from reference TRBV7-2 and TRBJ2-2 gives the full variable domain: GAGVSQSPSNKVTEKGKDVELRCDPISGHTALYWYRQSLGQGLEFLIYFQGNSAPDKSGLPSDRFSAERTGGSVSTLTIQRTQQEDSAVYLCASSPTGLAGLNTGELFFGEGSRLTVL.

This clone was detected only once. The rearrangement uses TRBV2 and TRBJ2-2, with D perhaps TRBD2 (5 bases). Germline CDR1 and CDR2: SNHLY and FYNNEI. V lost 6 bases, J lost 6 bases, and 14 bases lay in between. The CDR3 contains 14 residues. Here the CDR3 DNA reads TGTGCCAGCAGGGACGATGCGCGGGCCGGGGAGCTGTTTTTT. Its protein product is CASRDDARAGELFF.

The chain employs TRBV10-1 and TRBJ1-5; D is unclear. The ends were cut back, 6 bases at V and 3 bases at J, with 9 bases in the middle. This CDR3 is 13 amino acids long. CDR1 is WNHNN and CDR2 is SYGVQD in the germline V gene (reference sequence). CDR3 loop: CASSPGNNQPQHF. CDR3 nucleotides: TGCGCCAGCAGCCCGGGAAACAATCAGCCCCAGCATTTT.

The chain combines TRBV7-2 with TRBJ2-5; D not certain. Deletions cut 5 bases from V and 1 base from J, with 8 bases between. The CDR3 is made up of 13 amino acids. Germline CDR1 and CDR2: SGHTA and FQGNSA. CDR3 sequence (DNA): TGTGCCAGCAGCCCCGAAGCCCAAGAGACCCAGTACTTC. Encoded protein: CASSPEAQETQYF.

This clone appeared a single time. The chain links TRBV12-5 to TRBJ1-2; TRBD1 aligns across 9 bases. The V segment lost 6 bases and the J segment 8 bases; nucleotides outside the gene matches: 7. The CDR3 totals 13 residues. Germline V gene sequence: CDR1 LGHNT, CDR2 FRNRAP. As DNA, the CDR3 is TGTGCTAGTGGGTATGGACAGGGGAAAGGCTACACCTTC. Translated, it gives CASGYGQGKGYTF.

This chain uses TRBV28 with TRBJ1-2; D uncertain. This CDR3 contains 15 residues. Germline lookup yields CDR1 MDHEN and CDR2 SYDVKM. The V end was cut by 3 bases, the J end by 7 bases, with 18 bases between. CDR3 DNA: TGTGCCAGCAGTTTCTGGACGGGCAGTGAAGGTGGCTACACCTTC. Translating gives CASSFWTGSEGGYTF.

The chain links TRBV30 to TRBJ1-1, with D possibly TRBD1 on 5 matching bases. V gave up 3 bases and J gave up 6 bases, with 11 bases separating them. The CDR3 contains 12 residues. Per germline, CDR1 GTSNPN and CDR2 SVGIG (reference sequence). The CDR3 sequence is CAWSAPGSEAFF. CDR3 DNA: TGTGCCTGGAGCGCCCCAGGGTCTGAAGCTTTCTTT.

This sequence joins TRBV29-1 and TRBJ2-7; unclear D gene. Germline assignment: CDR1 SQVTM and CDR2 ANQGSEA. CDR3 size: 11 residues. V was trimmed by 2 bases and J by 6 bases, leaving 8 bases between them. CDR3 bases: TGCAGCGTTGAACAGGTAGGCGAGCAGTACTTC. Its translation: CSVEQVGEQYF.

The V and J genes are TRBV5-8 and TRBJ1-5, with D unclear. Trimming shortened V by 1 base and J by 5 bases, and 7 bases separated the two germline ends. The CDR3 extends over 13 amino acids. Germline CDR1 and CDR2: SGHTS and YDEGEE. CDR3 region: CASSLPGYQPQHF. CDR3 DNA: TGTGCCAGCAGCTTGCCTGGTTATCAGCCCCAGCATTTT.

The genes are TRBV30 and TRBJ1-1; no firm D call. V was clipped by 0 bases and J by 1 base, with 9 bases between them. Germline CDR1 reads GTSNPN; CDR2 reads SVGIG (reference sequence). CDR3 size: 14 residues. The CDR3, as DNA: TGTGCCTGGAGTGTACTGGTCAGGAACACTGAAGCTTTCTTT. This sequence encodes CAWSVLVRNTEAFF.

The V and J genes are TRBV23-1 and TRBJ2-7, with a tentative D call TRBD2 (5 bases). TRBV23-1 is placed among ORFs of uncertain function. The V end lost 4 bases, the J end lost 6 bases, and 7 bases lay between the germline ends. This CDR3 has 11 amino acids. The CDR3 reads CASSRRCEQYF. CDR3 sequence (DNA): TGCGCCAGCAGTCGGAGGTGCGAGCAGTACTTC.

The V call is TRBV6-5, the J call TRBJ2-5, with D maybe TRBD2 (5 bases). V lost 3 bases to trimming and J lost 6 bases, with 11 bases between them. Germline CDR1 reads MNHEY; CDR2 reads SVGAGI. The CDR3 sequence is 13 residues long. The CDR3 here is CASSYPGKQTQYF. In DNA, the CDR3 is TGTGCCAGCAGTTATCCGGGGAAACAGACCCAGTACTTC.

This chain uses TRBV5-8 with TRBJ2-7; D is possibly TRBD1 (7 bases). The CDR3 has 14 residues. The V gene's germline CDR1 is SGHTS and CDR2 YDEGEE. Between the trimmed V and J ends, which lost 1 base and 4 bases, there was a span of 12 bases. CDR3 loop: CASSLPQGGYEQYF. For the CDR3, the DNA is TGTGCCAGCAGCTTGCCCCAGGGGGGTTACGAGCAGTACTTC.

This clone was picked up a small number of times. The genes are TRBV3-1 (or the pseudogene TRBV3-2) and TRBJ1-4, with TRBD1 matching 10 bases. CDR1 LGHDT and CDR2 YNNKEL come from the germline V gene (reference sequence). With 5 bases clipped from V and 8 bases from J, the junction kept 8 bases outside the gene matches. The CDR3 consists of 15 residues. CDR3 in amino acids: CASSMTTGGLEKLFF. As DNA, the CDR3 is TGTGCCAGCAGCATGACGACAGGGGGCTTAGAAAAACTGTTTTTT.